Listed below are T cell receptor beta chains from one sample, sequenced in a study of CD8 T cells in ankylosing spondylitis. One entry per CDR3 protein results from TCRdb running MiXCR on the 5' RACE reads. The repertoire holds approximately 540,000 distinct CDR3 sequences, with 10% to 15% as singletons. Sequences were obtained from blood, either unsorted or a sorted T cell fraction (not recorded which). The receptor set was obtained from a male donor with ankylosing spondylitis. Each CDR3 is given with its conserved first and last residue. D genes are given only for firm matches. The listing skips clone size in some rows; elsewhere it reads once, few, many or a size class.

clone_size j_call d_call cdr3_length v_call cdr3_aa cdr3_nt
few TRBJ2-1 TRBD1 11 TRBV2 CASRNQGAPFF TGTGCCAGCAGGAACCAGGGGGCGCCGTTCTTC
few TRBJ2-1 TRBD2 14 TRBV29-1 CSWGGGRINNEQFF TGCAGCTGGGGCGGGGGGAGGATTAACAATGAGCAGTTCTTC
. TRBJ2-1 TRBD2 14 TRBV10-3 CAISGGRTYNEQFF TGTGCCATCAGTGGCGGGAGGACCTACAATGAGCAGTTCTTC
. TRBJ1-1 . 16 TRBV2 CASNLMTRTVNTEAFF TGTGCCAGCAACCTTATGACCAGGACAGTGAACACTGAAGCTTTCTTT
many TRBJ2-3 TRBD2 16 TRBV5-1 CASSPGGSGSSNTQYF TGCGCCAGCAGCCCCGGTGGTAGCGGGAGTTCAAATACGCAGTATTTT
few TRBJ2-4 TRBD1 13 TRBV20-1 CSAPGQGKNIQYF TGCAGTGCCCCGGGACAGGGCAAAAACATTCAGTACTTC
. TRBJ2-1 TRBD1 17 TRBV12-3/TRBV12-4 CASSANTGTGRYNEQFF TGTGCCAGCAGTGCAAACACCGGGACAGGGCGATACAATGAGCAGTTCTTC
. TRBJ2-1 TRBD2 16 TRBV7-2 CASSLPGLAGQNEQFF TGTGCCAGCAGCTTACCGGGACTAGCGGGGCAAAATGAGCAGTTCTTC
. TRBJ1-6 TRBD1 14 TRBV6-1 CASSPGTGYSPLHF TGTGCCAGCAGTCCCGGGACAGGTTACTCACCCCTCCACTTT
. TRBJ2-2 . 13 TRBV6-1 CASSKGHTGELFF TGTGCCAGCAGTAAGGGACACACCGGGGAGCTGTTTTTT
many TRBJ2-7 TRBD2 16 TRBV11-2 CASSLRTSGRLYEQYF TGTGCCAGCAGCCTTAGGACTAGCGGGAGGCTCTACGAGCAGTACTTC
few TRBJ1-2 . 13 TRBV7-2 CASSASSVYGYTF TGTGCCAGCAGCGCTAGTTCAGTTTATGGCTACACCTTC
. TRBJ2-1 TRBD2 16 TRBV7-7 CASSPALAGTTNEQFF TGTGCCAGCAGCCCAGCCCTAGCGGGTACCACCAATGAGCAGTTCTTC
many TRBJ2-2 TRBD1 17 TRBV24-1 CATSDPTGGAFTGELFF TGTGCCACCAGTGACCCGACAGGGGGCGCGTTCACCGGGGAGCTGTTTTTT
. TRBJ1-3 . 15 TRBV12-3/TRBV12-4 CASSPGTYSGNTIYF TGTGCCAGCAGCCCCGGGACCTACTCTGGAAACACCATATATTTT
few TRBJ2-1 . 12 TRBV5-6 CASLASYNEQFF TGTGCCAGCCTGGCATCCTACAATGAGCAGTTCTTC
few TRBJ2-1 . 15 TRBV2 CARGYESDPNNEQFF TGTGCCAGGGGTTACGAGTCCGACCCAAACAATGAGCAGTTCTTC
. TRBJ1-5 . 12 TRBV20-1 CSARESNQPQHF TGCAGTGCTAGAGAAAGCAATCAGCCCCAGCATTTT
. TRBJ1-5 TRBD1 17 TRBV4-2 CASSQEILGQGNQPQHF TGTGCCAGCAGCCAAGAAATTCTAGGACAGGGTAATCAGCCCCAGCATTTT
. TRBJ2-3 TRBD2 13 TRBV4-2 CASRGLETDTQYF TGTGCCAGCAGGGGACTAGAGACAGATACGCAGTATTTT
. TRBJ2-1 . 14 TRBV12-3/TRBV12-4 CASSLRGGYNEQSF TGTGCCAGCAGTTTGCGCGGCGGGTACAATGAGCAGTCCTTC
few TRBJ2-1 TRBD2 15 TRBV7-2 CASSFELASYNEQFF TGTGCCAGCAGCTTTGAACTAGCGTCCTACAATGAGCAGTTCTTC
. TRBJ2-3 . 14 TRBV12-3/TRBV12-4 CASTLLASTDTQYF TGTGCCAGCACCCTCTTGGCTAGCACAGATACGCAGTATTTT
. TRBJ1-4 . 13 TRBV2 CASSTQLYEKLFF TGTGCCAGCAGTACTCAACTATATGAAAAACTGTTTTTT
. TRBJ1-1 . 16 TRBV5-1 CASSSDRQNLNTEAFF TGCGCCAGCAGCTCTGACAGACAGAACCTGAACACTGAAGCTTTCTTT
few TRBJ2-2 . 13 TRBV20-1 CSARVTGPGELFF TGCAGTGCTAGAGTGACCGGACCTGGGGAGCTGTTTTTT
many TRBJ2-4 . 15 TRBV24-1 CATADRGEVENIQYF TGTGCCACCGCGGATCGGGGCGAGGTCGAAAACATTCAGTACTTC
many TRBJ2-3 TRBD1 17 TRBV5-1 CASSLDPRTGVTDTQYF TGCGCCAGCAGCTTGGACCCACGGACAGGGGTAACAGATACGCAGTATTTT
few TRBJ2-1 TRBD2 14 TRBV2 CASTFRDYYNEQFF TGTGCCAGCACCTTTAGGGACTACTACAATGAGCAGTTCTTC
. TRBJ1-5 . 16 TRBV10-3 CAISEFAGEGGQPQHF TGTGCCATCAGTGAATTTGCCGGGGAGGGCGGTCAGCCCCAGCATTTT
many TRBJ1-1 TRBD1 15 TRBV5-1 CASSVSGTGNTEAFF TGCGCCAGCAGCGTCTCCGGGACAGGGAACACTGAAGCTTTCTTT
. TRBJ1-2 . 13 TRBV29-1 CSVGLRGSEGYTF TGCAGCGTTGGTCTCCGGGGGTCGGAAGGCTACACCTTC
. TRBJ1-6 TRBD1 13 TRBV6-1 CATRQGEVSPLHF TGTGCCACCCGACAGGGGGAGGTTTCACCCCTCCACTTT
. TRBJ2-1 . 14 TRBV20-1 CSADRPGSYNEQFF TGCAGTGCTGACCGACCTGGCTCCTACAATGAGCAGTTCTTC
. TRBJ2-4 TRBD1 14 TRBV7-2 CASSQDRVKNIQYF TGTGCCAGCAGCCAAGACAGGGTCAAAAACATTCAGTACTTC
few TRBJ1-1 . 14 TRBV6-5 CASSYHSANTEAFF TGTGCCAGCAGTTACCACTCAGCGAACACTGAAGCTTTCTTT
. TRBJ1-2 TRBD1 15 TRBV7-2 CASSNRQGSNYGYTF TGTGCCAGCAGCAACCGACAGGGCTCTAACTATGGCTACACCTTC
. TRBJ2-7 . 14 TRBV7-2 CASSYRAGSYEQYF TGTGCCAGCAGCTACCGGGCGGGAAGCTACGAGCAGTACTTC
few TRBJ2-1 . 16 TRBV10-1 CASSVKRAGSPNEQFF TGCGCCAGCAGTGTGAAGCGGGCGGGATCCCCCAATGAGCAGTTCTTC
few TRBJ2-2 . 16 TRBV15 CATSSPQGDLTGELFF TGTGCCACCAGCAGTCCCCAGGGCGACCTCACCGGGGAGCTGTTTTTT
many TRBJ2-7 TRBD2 13 TRBV3-1 CASSPRTSYEQYF TGTGCCAGCAGCCCCCGGACTAGCTACGAGCAGTACTTC
. TRBJ2-7 TRBD2 16 TRBV12-3/TRBV12-4 CASSLWREGASYEQYF TGTGCCAGCAGTTTGTGGCGGGAGGGGGCCTCCTACGAGCAGTACTTC
. TRBJ2-3 . 15 TRBV29-1 CSAENSGPYTDTQYF TGCAGCGCCGAAAACTCTGGGCCGTACACAGATACGCAGTATTTT
. TRBJ1-5 . 15 TRBV4-1 CASSQDWGGGQPQHF TGCGCCAGCAGCCAAGACTGGGGGGGTGGTCAGCCCCAGCATTTT
. TRBJ2-1 . 15 TRBV19 CASSIEDASYNEQFF TGTGCCAGTAGTATTGAGGACGCCTCCTACAATGAGCAGTTCTTC
. TRBJ1-2 . 13 TRBV27 CASSLDLYSGYTF TGTGCCAGCAGTTTAGACCTCTACAGTGGCTACACCTTC